The 8 T cell receptor beta chains below all came from one sample that was sequenced in a study of cytomegalovirus exposure and HLA in healthy donors (dated by TCRdb to between 2016 and 2019). Library prep was done by the immunoSEQ multiplex PCR assay. The multiplex PCR relied on a mix of 60 forward primers for TCR Vbeta segments and 13 reverse primers for TCR Jbeta segments. TCRdb holds this immuneACCESS table with in-frame rearrangements only. Some clones are missing; in checked studies, unresolved V genes explain under half, and the rest has no known cause. Here the sample has some 90,000 clones; approximately 79% occur a single time. Clones ranked in the top ten supply approximately 2.6% of the sample. The sequencing input was PBMCs. Receptor source: a young man in good health and CMV-seronegative.

CDR3 sequence (DNA): TGTGCCAGCAGCTTAGGGACAGTTGAAGAGACCCAGTACTTC. Translated: CASSLGTVEETQYF. The chain couples TRBV5-6 to TRBJ2-5; TRBD1 matches at 7 bases. The CDR3 has 14 amino acids. The germline V gene encodes CDR1 SGHDT and CDR2 YYEEEE. V shed 2 bases, J shed 3 bases, and the junction held 4 bases outside the gene matches. Combining the CDR3 with reference TRBV5-6 and TRBJ2-5 gives the whole variable domain DAGVTQSPTHLIKTRGQQVTLRCSPKSGHDTVSWYQQALGQGPQFIFQYYEEEERQRGNFPDRFSGHQFPNYSSELNVNALLLGDSALYLCASSLGTVEETQYFGPGTRLLVL.

This clone occurred a few times. V gene TRBV4-2 combines with J gene TRBJ2-3; possible D gene TRBD2, 5 bases. This CDR3 region has 17 residues. The germline CDR1 and CDR2 sequences are LGHNA and YNFKEQ. V was pared by 1 base and J by 1 base, with 15 bases between. The CDR3 DNA reads as TGTGCCAGCAGCCAAGCTGAGGTAGCGCCTGGCACAGATACGCAGTATTTT. Translated: CASSQAEVAPGTDTQYF.

V and J are TRBV15 and TRBJ1-5; 7 positions agree with TRBD1. The germline V gene encodes CDR1 LNHNV and CDR2 YYDKDF (reference sequence). J lost 2 bases, V lost 0 bases, and 7 bases had no gene match. CDR3 length: 17 amino acids. This CDR3 reads CATSRDLIGQGNQPQHF. The CDR3 coding sequence is TGTGCCACCAGCAGAGATCTTATCGGACAGGGCAATCAGCCCCAGCATTTT.

In this sample, this clone turned up once. The chain recombines TRBV5-1 with TRBJ2-1; TRBD1 might be the D (5 bases). This CDR3 region has 16 residues. V lost 0 bases and J lost 0, with 10 bases in between. The V gene's germline CDR1 is SGHRS and CDR2 YFSETQ. Here the CDR3 DNA reads TGCGCCAGCAGCTTGGAGGGGTCGAGCTCCTACAATGAGCAGTTCTTC. It codes for CASSLEGSSSYNEQFF.

The chain employs TRBV5-1 and TRBJ2-1; D may be TRBD2 (6 bases). Trimming removed 1 base at V and 6 bases at J, with 14 bases between. This CDR3 spans 15 amino acids. In germline, CDR1 is SGHRS, CDR2 YFSETQ. The DNA for the CDR3 is TGCGCCAGCAGCTTGAACGGGCGGGGACTCAATGAGCAGTTCTTC. It is translated as CASSLNGRGLNEQFF. Full variable domain (remainder filled in from reference TRBV5-1 and TRBJ2-1): KAGVTQTPRYLIKTRGQQVTLSCSPISGHRSVSWYQQTPGQGLQFLFEYFSETQRNKGNFPGRFSGRQFSNSRSEMNVSTLELGDSALYLCASSLNGRGLNEQFFGPGTRLTVL.

The gene calls are TRBV7-9 and TRBJ1-2; tentative D call: TRBD1 (5 bases). The CDR3 has 13 residues. The ends were cut back, 1 base at V and 5 bases at J, with 8 bases in the middle. Germline CDR1 reads SEHNR; CDR2 reads FQNEAQ (reference sequence). The CDR3 nucleotides read TGTGCCAGCAGCTTAGGGGGGACTTATGGCTACACCTTC. Protein sequence: CASSLGGTYGYTF.

The rearrangement joins TRBV4-1 to TRBJ1-1; D is unresolved. Trimming pared 1 base from V and 8 bases from J, leaving 11 bases between. The CDR3 is 13 amino acids. Germline loops: CDR1 MGHRA, CDR2 YSYEKL. CDR3 amino acids: CASSQVIATEAFF. CDR3 nucleotide sequence: TGCGCCAGCAGCCAAGTGATAGCCACAGAAGCTTTCTTT.

The chain joins TRBV14 to TRBJ2-7; TRBD2 might be the D (6 bases). V lost 4 bases and J 0 bases, leaving 10 bases between the germline ends. Germline V CDR1 and CDR2: SGHDN, FVKESK. The CDR3 contains 14 residues. The CDR3 is CASSLGGFSYEQYF. DNA of the CDR3: TGTGCCAGCAGCCTTGGGGGGTTCTCCTACGAGCAGTACTTC.